This T cell receptor (beta chain) is drawn from a study of blood T cell repertoires in COVID-19. Study details: Spain, Italy and the United States supplied samples that represented acute and convalescent COVID-19. PBMCs, B-cell-depleted T cells, or T cells were the source of the cDNA or gDNA that made up the material.

CDR1 and CDR2 (germline): LNHDA, SQIVND (reference sequence). CDR3 length equals 13 residues. With 11 bases clipped from V and 4 bases from J, the junction kept 10 bases outside the gene matches. Source study methods: Amplification of reference gene primers was used by the study to estimate nucleated cell counts. Assay: immunoSEQ multiplex PCR; the TCRdb copy retains only in-frame clones and omits some. The V and J calls and clone size are taken from that table; D and trimming were inferred from the DNA. Altogether 84,000 or so clones are present, over 70% being singletons, with the ten largest covering roughly 36%.

This TCR was sampled from an elderly man with active or convalescent COVID-19. The V call is TRBV19, the J call TRBJ2-7; 8 positions agree with TRBD2. Sequencing used peripheral blood. CDR3 protein: CAPGGVERYEQYF. The CDR3 DNA reads TGTGCCCCCGGGGGGGTAGAGCGGTACGAGCAGTACTTC.